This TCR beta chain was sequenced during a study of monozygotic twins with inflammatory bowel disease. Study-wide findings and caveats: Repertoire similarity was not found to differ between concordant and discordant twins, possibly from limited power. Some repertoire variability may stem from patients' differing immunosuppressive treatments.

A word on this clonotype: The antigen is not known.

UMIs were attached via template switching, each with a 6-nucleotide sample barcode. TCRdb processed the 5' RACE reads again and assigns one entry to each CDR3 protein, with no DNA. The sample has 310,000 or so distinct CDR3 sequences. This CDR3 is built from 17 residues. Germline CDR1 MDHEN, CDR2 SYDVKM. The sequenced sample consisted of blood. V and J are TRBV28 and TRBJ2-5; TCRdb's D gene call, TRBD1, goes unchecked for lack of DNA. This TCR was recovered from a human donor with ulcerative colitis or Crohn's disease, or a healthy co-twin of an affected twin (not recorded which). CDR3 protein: CASSLIKPGQGRETQYF.